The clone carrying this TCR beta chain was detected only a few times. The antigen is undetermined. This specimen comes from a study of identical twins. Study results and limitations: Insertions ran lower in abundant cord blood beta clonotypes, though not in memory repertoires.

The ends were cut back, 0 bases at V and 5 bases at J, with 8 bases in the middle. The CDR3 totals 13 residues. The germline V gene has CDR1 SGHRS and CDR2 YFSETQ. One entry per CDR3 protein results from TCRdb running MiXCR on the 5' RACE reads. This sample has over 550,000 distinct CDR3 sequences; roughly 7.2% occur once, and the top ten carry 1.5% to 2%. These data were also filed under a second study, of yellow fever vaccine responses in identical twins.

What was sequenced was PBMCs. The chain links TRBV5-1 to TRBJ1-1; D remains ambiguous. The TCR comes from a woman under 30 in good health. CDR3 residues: CASSLDARTEAFF. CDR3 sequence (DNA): TGCGCCAGCAGCTTGGACGCGCGAACTGAAGCTTTCTTT.